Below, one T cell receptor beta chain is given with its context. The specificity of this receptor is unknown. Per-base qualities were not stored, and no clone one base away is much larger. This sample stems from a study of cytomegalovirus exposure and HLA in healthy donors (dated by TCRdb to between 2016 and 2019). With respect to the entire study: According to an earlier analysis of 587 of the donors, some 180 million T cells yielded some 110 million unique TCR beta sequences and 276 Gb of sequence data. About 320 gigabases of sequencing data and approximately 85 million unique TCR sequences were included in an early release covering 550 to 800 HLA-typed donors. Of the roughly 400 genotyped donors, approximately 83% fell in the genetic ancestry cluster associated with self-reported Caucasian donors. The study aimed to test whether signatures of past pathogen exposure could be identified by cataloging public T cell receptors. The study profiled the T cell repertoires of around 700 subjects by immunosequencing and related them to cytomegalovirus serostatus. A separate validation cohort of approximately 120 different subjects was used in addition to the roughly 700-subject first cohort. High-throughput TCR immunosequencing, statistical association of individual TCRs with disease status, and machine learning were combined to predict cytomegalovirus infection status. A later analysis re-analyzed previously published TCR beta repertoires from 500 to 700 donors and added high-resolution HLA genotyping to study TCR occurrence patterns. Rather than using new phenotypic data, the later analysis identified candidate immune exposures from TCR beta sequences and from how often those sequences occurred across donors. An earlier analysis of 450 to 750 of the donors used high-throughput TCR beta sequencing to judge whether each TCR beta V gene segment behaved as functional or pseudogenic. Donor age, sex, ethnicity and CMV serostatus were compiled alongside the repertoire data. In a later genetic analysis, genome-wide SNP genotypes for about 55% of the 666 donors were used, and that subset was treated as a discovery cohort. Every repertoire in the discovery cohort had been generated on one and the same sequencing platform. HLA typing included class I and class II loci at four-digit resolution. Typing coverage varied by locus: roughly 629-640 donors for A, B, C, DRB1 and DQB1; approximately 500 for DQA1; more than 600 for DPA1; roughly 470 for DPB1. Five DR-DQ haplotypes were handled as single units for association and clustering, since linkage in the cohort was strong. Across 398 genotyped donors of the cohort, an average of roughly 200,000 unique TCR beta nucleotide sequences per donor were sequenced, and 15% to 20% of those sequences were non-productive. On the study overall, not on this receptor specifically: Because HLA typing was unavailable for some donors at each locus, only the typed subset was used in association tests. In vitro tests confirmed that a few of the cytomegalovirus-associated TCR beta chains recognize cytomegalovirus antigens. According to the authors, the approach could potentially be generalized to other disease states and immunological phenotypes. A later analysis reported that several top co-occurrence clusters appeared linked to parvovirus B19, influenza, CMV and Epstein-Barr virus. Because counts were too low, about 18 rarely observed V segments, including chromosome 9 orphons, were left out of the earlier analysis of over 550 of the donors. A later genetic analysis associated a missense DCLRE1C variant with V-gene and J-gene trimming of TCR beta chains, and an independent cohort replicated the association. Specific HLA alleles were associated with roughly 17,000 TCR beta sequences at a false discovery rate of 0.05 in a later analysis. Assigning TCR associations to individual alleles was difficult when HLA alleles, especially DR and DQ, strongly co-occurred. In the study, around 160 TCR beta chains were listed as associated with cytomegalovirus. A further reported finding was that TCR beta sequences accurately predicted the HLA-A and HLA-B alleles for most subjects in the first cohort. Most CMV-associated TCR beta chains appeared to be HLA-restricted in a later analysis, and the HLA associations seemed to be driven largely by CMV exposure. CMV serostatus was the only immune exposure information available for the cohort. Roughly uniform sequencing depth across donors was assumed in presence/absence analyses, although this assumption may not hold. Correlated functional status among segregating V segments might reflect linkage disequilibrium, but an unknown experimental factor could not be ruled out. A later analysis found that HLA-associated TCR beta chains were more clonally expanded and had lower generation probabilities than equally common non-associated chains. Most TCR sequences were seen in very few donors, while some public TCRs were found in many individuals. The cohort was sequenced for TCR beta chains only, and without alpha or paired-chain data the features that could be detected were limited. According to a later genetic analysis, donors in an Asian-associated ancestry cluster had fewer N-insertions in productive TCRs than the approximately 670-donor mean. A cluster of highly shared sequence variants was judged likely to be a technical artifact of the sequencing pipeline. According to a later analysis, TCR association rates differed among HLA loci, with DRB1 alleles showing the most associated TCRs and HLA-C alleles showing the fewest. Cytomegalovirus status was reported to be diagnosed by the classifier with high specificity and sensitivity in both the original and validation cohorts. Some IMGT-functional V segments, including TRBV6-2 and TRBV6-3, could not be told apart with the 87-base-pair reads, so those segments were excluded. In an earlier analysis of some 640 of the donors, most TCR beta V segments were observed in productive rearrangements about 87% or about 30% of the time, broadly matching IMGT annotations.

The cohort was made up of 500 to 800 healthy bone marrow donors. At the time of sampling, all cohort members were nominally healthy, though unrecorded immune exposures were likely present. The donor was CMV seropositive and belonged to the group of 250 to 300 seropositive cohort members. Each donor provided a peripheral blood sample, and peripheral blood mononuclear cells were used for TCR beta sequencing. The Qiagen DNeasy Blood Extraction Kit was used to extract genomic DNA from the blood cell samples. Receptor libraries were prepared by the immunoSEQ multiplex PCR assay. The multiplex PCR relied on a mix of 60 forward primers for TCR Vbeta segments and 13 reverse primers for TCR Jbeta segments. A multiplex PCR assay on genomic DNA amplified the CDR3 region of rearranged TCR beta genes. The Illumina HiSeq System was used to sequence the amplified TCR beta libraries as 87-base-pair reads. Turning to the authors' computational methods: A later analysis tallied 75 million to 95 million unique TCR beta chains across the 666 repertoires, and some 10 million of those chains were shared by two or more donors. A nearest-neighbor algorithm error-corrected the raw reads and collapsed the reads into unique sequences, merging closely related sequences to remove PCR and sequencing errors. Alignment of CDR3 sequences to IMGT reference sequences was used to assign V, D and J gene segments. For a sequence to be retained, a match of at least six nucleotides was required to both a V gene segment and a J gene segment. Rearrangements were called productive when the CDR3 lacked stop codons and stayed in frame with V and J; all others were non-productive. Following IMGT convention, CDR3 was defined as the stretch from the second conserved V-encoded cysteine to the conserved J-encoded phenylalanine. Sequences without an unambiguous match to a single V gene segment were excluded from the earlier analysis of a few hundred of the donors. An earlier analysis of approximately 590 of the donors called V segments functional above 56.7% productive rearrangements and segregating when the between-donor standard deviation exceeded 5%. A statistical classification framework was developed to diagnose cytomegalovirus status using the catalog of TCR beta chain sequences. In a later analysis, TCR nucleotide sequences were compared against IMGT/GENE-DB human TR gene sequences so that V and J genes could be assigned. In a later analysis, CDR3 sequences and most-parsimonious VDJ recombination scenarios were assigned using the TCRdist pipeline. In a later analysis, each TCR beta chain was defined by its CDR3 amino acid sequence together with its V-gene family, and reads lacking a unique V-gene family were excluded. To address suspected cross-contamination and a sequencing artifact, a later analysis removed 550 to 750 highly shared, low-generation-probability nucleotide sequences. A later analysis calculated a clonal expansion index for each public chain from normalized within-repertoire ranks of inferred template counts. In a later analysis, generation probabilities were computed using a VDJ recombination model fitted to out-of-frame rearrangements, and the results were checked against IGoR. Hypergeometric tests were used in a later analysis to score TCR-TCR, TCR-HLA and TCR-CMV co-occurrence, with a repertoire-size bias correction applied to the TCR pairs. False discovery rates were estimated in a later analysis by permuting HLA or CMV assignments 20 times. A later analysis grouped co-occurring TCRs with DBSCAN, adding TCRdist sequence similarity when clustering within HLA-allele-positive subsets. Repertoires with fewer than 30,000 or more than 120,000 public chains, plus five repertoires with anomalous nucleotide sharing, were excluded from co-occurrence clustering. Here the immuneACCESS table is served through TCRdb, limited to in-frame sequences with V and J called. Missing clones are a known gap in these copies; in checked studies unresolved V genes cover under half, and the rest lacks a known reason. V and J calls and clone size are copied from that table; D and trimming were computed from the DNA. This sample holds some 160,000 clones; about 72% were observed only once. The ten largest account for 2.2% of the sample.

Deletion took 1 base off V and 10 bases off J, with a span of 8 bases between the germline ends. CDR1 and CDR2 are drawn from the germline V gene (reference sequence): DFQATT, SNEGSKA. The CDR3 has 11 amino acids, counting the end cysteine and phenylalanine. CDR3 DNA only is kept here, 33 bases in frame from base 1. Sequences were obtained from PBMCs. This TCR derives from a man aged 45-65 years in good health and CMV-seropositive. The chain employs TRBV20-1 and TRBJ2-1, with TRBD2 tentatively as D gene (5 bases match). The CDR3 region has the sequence CSARGGGEQFF. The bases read TGCAGTGCTAGAGGAGGCGGGGAGCAGTTCTTC.